One sample yielded the 22 T cell receptor beta chains listed below, sequenced in a study of Tregs in tolerant kidney transplant recipients. Clones were sequenced by immunoSEQ multiplex PCR, and TCRdb holds only the in-frame ones, with some missing. The sample yields fewer than 55,000 clones, over 85% seen once. Mixed chimerism was transient after nonmyeloablative marrow transplants from related graft donors. This specimen was CD8+ T cells from blood (PBMCs), taken 12 months after the transplant. The receptors shown here come from a human patient who received a combined kidney and bone marrow transplant. A subset of T cells may come from the graft donor.

About this clone: At one end the junction does not follow the germline gene, possibly because of a read error. The rearrangement joins TRBV27 to TRBJ1-2, with D possibly being TRBD1 (6 bases). The CDR3 length is 11 residues. CDR1 and CDR2 (germline): MNHEY, SMNVEV (reference sequence). The CDR3 is CASSSRDIIHF. The DNA of the CDR3 is TGTGCCAGCAGTTCCCGGGACATTATTCATTTC.

The V call is TRBV6-9, the J call TRBJ2-7; a possible D gene is TRBD1 (6 bases). The germline CDR1 and CDR2 sequences are MNHGY and SVAAGI. The V end was cut by 0 bases, the J end by 1 base, with 10 bases between. This CDR3 contains 15 residues. CDR3 bases: TGTGCCAGCAGTTATTCGCTCAGGGGTTCCTACGAGCAGTACTTC. Translating it yields CASSYSLRGSYEQYF.

This rearrangement joins TRBV19 to TRBJ2-1; 7 bases match TRBD2. The J segment lost 7 bases and the V segment lost 3 bases, leaving 9 bases of the junction unmatched. The CDR3 length is 15 residues. The germline gives CDR1 LNHDA, CDR2 SQIVND (reference sequence). CDR3 nucleotide sequence: TGTGCCAGTAGTATTTGGTCGGGAGGAATTAATGAGCAGTTCTTC. It yields the protein CASSIWSGGINEQFF. Filled out from reference TRBV19 and TRBJ2-1, the complete variable domain reads DGGITQSPKYLFRKEGQNVTLSCEQNLNHDAMYWYRQDPGQGLRLIYYSQIVNDFQKGDIAEGYSVSREKKESFPLTVTSAQKNPTAFYLCASSIWSGGINEQFFGPGTRLTVL.

V usage is TRBV5-4 and J usage is TRBJ2-1; no reliable D call. V gave up 0 bases and J gave up 2 bases, with 9 bases separating them. The CDR3 sequence is 15 residues long. CDR1 is SGHNT and CDR2 is YYREEE in the germline V gene (reference sequence). The DNA of the CDR3 is TGTGCCAGCAGCTTGGGCGGCTTAACCTACAATGAGCAGTTCTTC. Translation gives CASSLGGLTYNEQFF.

The chain carries TRBV4-1 and TRBJ1-1; the match to TRBD1 covers 9 bases. V lost 4 bases to trimming and J lost 0 bases; unmatched junction nucleotides: 6. Germline values: CDR1 MGHRA, CDR2 YSYEKL. CDR3 length equals 16 residues. The CDR3 DNA is TGCGCCAGCAGCCTGGACAGGGGAATAATGAACACTGAAGCTTTCTTT. Residues: CASSLDRGIMNTEAFF.

The rearrangement links TRBV4-3 to TRBJ2-2, with D hard to call. The CDR3 has 16 amino acids. V was shortened by 0 bases and J by 0 bases, with 8 bases between the two germline ends. Per germline, CDR1 LGHNA and CDR2 YSLEER. The chain's CDR3 is CASSQDFTANTGELFF. For the CDR3, the DNA is TGCGCCAGCAGCCAAGACTTTACAGCGAACACCGGGGAGCTGTTTTTT.

This sequence joins TRBV19 and TRBJ2-7; D is perhaps TRBD1 (5 bases). V lost 0 bases to trimming and J lost 2 bases, with 8 bases between them. CDR1 LNHDA and CDR2 SQIVND come from the germline V gene (reference sequence). The CDR3 loop spans 14 amino acids. The CDR3 bases are TGTGCCAGTAGTATAGAAGCAGGGACCTACGAGCAGTACTTC. Encoded protein: CASSIEAGTYEQYF. Combining the CDR3 with reference TRBV19 and TRBJ2-7 gives the whole variable domain DGGITQSPKYLFRKEGQNVTLSCEQNLNHDAMYWYRQDPGQGLRLIYYSQIVNDFQKGDIAEGYSVSREKKESFPLTVTSAQKNPTAFYLCASSIEAGTYEQYFGPGTRLTVT.

The rearrangement uses TRBV5-5 and TRBJ2-7; D may be TRBD1 (6 bases). CDR3 length: 15 residues. V lost 3 bases and J 3 bases, leaving 16 bases between the germline ends. Germline CDR1 is SGHKS and CDR2 is YYEKEE (reference sequence). The chain's CDR3 is CASSYPDRIFYEQYF. CDR3 DNA sequence: TGTGCCAGCAGCTACCCGGACAGAATTTTCTACGAGCAGTACTTC.

The J gene is TRBJ2-3, the V gene TRBV10-3, with a possible D match to TRBD2 (5 bases). CDR1 is ENHRY and CDR2 is SYGVKD in the germline V gene. This CDR3 comprises 16 residues. V lost 4 bases and J lost 4, with 18 bases in between. In DNA form, the CDR3 reads TGTGCCATCAGTGGTGGAGGAATTGAAATGCCAGATACGCAGTATTTT. Amino acid sequence: CAISGGGIEMPDTQYF.

The V and J genes are TRBV7-3 and TRBJ2-1, with TRBD2 identical over 11 bases. The CDR3 is made up of 15 amino acids. Germline-derived CDR1 and CDR2 are SGHTA and FQGTGA. Losses at the gene ends were 6 bases for V and 9 bases for J; bases not matched to a gene: 10. The CDR3 loop reads CASRLAGGPGSEQFF. Written as DNA, the CDR3 is TGTGCCAGCAGATTAGCGGGGGGGCCGGGGAGTGAGCAGTTCTTC.

The J gene is TRBJ2-1, the V gene TRBV4-1; 8 bases align to TRBD2. CDR1 and CDR2 from the germline V gene are MGHRA and YSYEKL. With 2 bases clipped from V and 6 bases from J, the junction kept 12 bases outside the gene matches. This CDR3 is 17 amino acids long. Here the CDR3 DNA reads TGCGCCAGCAGCCAACCCTACGGGGGGGCTCGGTTCAATGAGCAGTTCTTC. This codes for CASSQPYGGARFNEQFF.

This chain links TRBV27 with TRBJ2-1; TRBD2 agrees at 11 bases. CDR3 size: 14 residues. Germline CDR1 MNHEY, CDR2 SMNVEV (reference sequence). V was pared by 6 bases and J by 6 bases, with 4 bases of the junction left unmatched. CDR3 in amino acids: CASSPGLAANEQFF. As DNA, the CDR3 is TGTGCCAGCAGCCCGGGACTAGCGGCCAATGAGCAGTTCTTC.

This clone occurred a few times. CDR3 in DNA: TGTGCCAGCAGTCTAGGCGGGACCTACAATGAGCAGTTCTTC. This encodes CASSLGGTYNEQFF. The rearrangement uses TRBV27 and TRBJ2-1, with a weak D call TRBD2 (6 bases). V lost 5 bases and J lost 2, with 10 bases in between. From germline, CDR1 is MNHEY and CDR2 SMNVEV (reference sequence). CDR3 length equals 14 residues.

V and J are TRBV18 and TRBJ1-3; D is unclear. V was cut by 0 bases and J by 2 bases, with 11 bases left in between. The length of the CDR3 is 16 residues. Germline values: CDR1 KGHSH, CDR2 LQKENI. CDR3 residues: CASSPPQVGAGNTIYF. CDR3 coding DNA: TGTGCCAGCTCACCACCCCAGGTGGGCGCTGGAAACACCATATATTTT.

The rearrangement links TRBV27 to TRBJ1-2, with 9 nucleotides matching TRBD1. From germline, CDR1 is MNHEY and CDR2 SMNVEV (reference sequence). The junction had 1 base not matched to a gene; V was cut back by 2 bases and J by 6 bases. CDR3 length: 13 residues. The CDR3 region has the DNA TGTGCCAGCAGTTTAACAGGGGGCAATGGCTACACCTTC. This sequence encodes CASSLTGGNGYTF.

The rearrangement uses TRBV11-1 and TRBJ2-5, with 7 bases that match TRBD2. J was trimmed by 5 bases and V by 7 bases; bases with no gene match: 7. CDR1 and CDR2 (germline): SGHAT, FQDESV (reference sequence). This CDR3 is built from 13 residues. The chain's CDR3 is CASTGEGIETQYF. CDR3 DNA: TGTGCCAGCACTGGGGAGGGGATTGAGACCCAGTACTTC.

The chain employs TRBV9 and TRBJ2-5, with a tentative D call TRBD2 (6 bases). V lost 4 bases and J lost 0, with 13 bases in between. The CDR3 runs to 15 residues. CDR1 and CDR2 (germline): SGDLS, YYNGEE. Here the CDR3 reads CASSSSGLYQETQYF. The DNA for the CDR3 is TGTGCCAGCAGCTCCTCGGGACTCTACCAAGAGACCCAGTACTTC.

V and J are TRBV27 and TRBJ2-3; possibly TRBD1 for D (6 bases). In germline, CDR1 is MNHEY, CDR2 SMNVEV (reference sequence). This CDR3 contains 15 residues. V dropped 2 bases and J dropped 6 bases, with 15 bases sitting between them. The CDR3 coding sequence is TGTGCCAGCAGTTTACAAACGGGAACAGGGGATACGCAGTATTTT. This sequence encodes CASSLQTGTGDTQYF.

The chain is built from TRBV5-4 and TRBJ2-3; 11 positions match TRBD2. The CDR3 is 16 residues long. Trimming removed 4 bases from V and 1 base from J; junction bases left unmatched: 5. The germline CDR1 and CDR2 sequences are SGHNT and YYREEE (reference sequence). CDR3 bases: TGTGCCAGCAGCGACGAGACTAGCGGGGGCACAGATACGCAGTATTTT. Residues: CASSDETSGGTDTQYF.

V and J are TRBV19 and TRBJ2-3, with 11 bases identical to TRBD1. V shed 1 base and J 2 bases; nucleotides not matched to a gene: 11. CDR3 length: 19 amino acids. Germline V gene sequence: CDR1 LNHDA, CDR2 SQIVND (reference sequence). CDR3 bases: TGTGCCAGTAGTATAGGACGGCCGGGACAGGGGGTTAACACAGATACGCAGTATTTT. Translated: CASSIGRPGQGVNTDTQYF. Filled out from reference TRBV19 and TRBJ2-3, the complete variable domain reads DGGITQSPKYLFRKEGQNVTLSCEQNLNHDAMYWYRQDPGQGLRLIYYSQIVNDFQKGDIAEGYSVSREKKESFPLTVTSAQKNPTAFYLCASSIGRPGQGVNTDTQYFGPGTRLTVL.

This chain joins TRBV14 and TRBJ2-5; D possibly corresponds to TRBD2 (5 bases). V lost 1 base and J lost 2, with 14 bases in between. The CDR3 runs 16 residues. Germline CDR1 and CDR2: SGHDN and FVKESK. The chain's CDR3 is CASSQGGVGVQETQYF. CDR3 nucleotides: TGTGCCAGCAGCCAAGGAGGTGTCGGGGTGCAAGAGACCCAGTACTTC.

This CDR3 is CSVDWDSVSTDTQYF. CDR3 sequence (DNA): TGCAGCGTTGACTGGGACAGTGTTAGCACAGATACGCAGTATTTT. The V and J genes are TRBV29-1 and TRBJ2-3, with 7 positions matching TRBD1. Germline trimming cut 3 bases from V and 0 bases from J; bases unmatched to any gene: 6. The V gene's germline CDR1 is SQVTM and CDR2 ANQGSEA. This CDR3 spans 15 amino acids.